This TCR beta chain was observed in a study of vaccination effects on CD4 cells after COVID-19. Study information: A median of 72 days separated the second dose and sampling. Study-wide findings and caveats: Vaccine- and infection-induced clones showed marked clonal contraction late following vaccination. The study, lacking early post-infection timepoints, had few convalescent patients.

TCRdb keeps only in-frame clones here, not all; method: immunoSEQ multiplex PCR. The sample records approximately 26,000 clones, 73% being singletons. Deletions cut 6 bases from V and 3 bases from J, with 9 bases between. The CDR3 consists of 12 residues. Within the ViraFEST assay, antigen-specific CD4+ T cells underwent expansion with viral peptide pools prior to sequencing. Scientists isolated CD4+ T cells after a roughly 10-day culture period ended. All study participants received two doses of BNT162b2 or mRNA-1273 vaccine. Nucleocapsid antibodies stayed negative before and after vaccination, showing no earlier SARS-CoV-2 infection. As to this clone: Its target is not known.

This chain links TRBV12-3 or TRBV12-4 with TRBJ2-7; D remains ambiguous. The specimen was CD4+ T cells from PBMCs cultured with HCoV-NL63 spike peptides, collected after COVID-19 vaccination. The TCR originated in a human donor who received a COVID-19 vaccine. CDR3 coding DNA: TGTGCCAGCAGCAAGTCGGGCTACGAGCAGTACTTC. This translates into CASSKSGYEQYF.